This entry lists 23 T cell receptor beta chains sequenced from one sample in a study of T cell responses to AZD1222 COVID-19 vaccine. Here immunoSEQ multiplex PCR was the method, and the copy in TCRdb shows in-frame clones only, minus some. The table records around 96,000 clones, about 90% of them present only once. This material consisted of peripheral blood, taken 28 days after the second AZD1222 dose. The receptors here all came from an adult who received the AZD1222 COVID-19 vaccine.

The rearrangement joins TRBV12-3 or TRBV12-4 to TRBJ1-2; D call uncertain. The CDR3 has 13 residues. V dropped 7 bases and J dropped 1 base, with 10 bases sitting between them. In DNA, the CDR3 is TGTGCCAGCACCCTAACTAATAACTATGGCTACACCTTC. Protein: CASTLTNNYGYTF.

The chain joins TRBV10-3 to TRBJ2-1, with no clear D. The germline V gene encodes CDR1 ENHRY and CDR2 SYGVKD. The ends were cut back, 0 bases at V and 4 bases at J, with 13 bases in the middle. The CDR3 contains 16 residues. The CDR3 DNA reads TGTGCCATCAGTGAGTCTACGGTAGTCCCGTACAATGAGCAGTTCTTC. This codes for CAISESTVVPYNEQFF.

The rearrangement joins TRBV7-8 to TRBJ1-5; TRBD1 matches 7 bases. CDR3 size: 16 residues. Germline loops: CDR1 SGHVS, CDR2 FQNEAQ. The trim removed 5 bases at V and 1 base at J, leaving 8 bases unmatched. CDR3 in DNA: TGTGCCAGCAGCGTCGGGACAGTGGGGAGCAATCAGCCCCAGCATTTT. This sequence encodes CASSVGTVGSNQPQHF.

The V call is TRBV13, the J call TRBJ1-2; TRBD1 matches 9 bases. Germline V CDR1 and CDR2: PRHDT, FYEKMQ (reference sequence). The CDR3 runs 15 residues. V was clipped by 1 base and J by 8 bases; unmatched bases: 8. The CDR3 DNA is TGTGCCAGCAGCTTAGTCGGGACAGGGATGGGAGGCTACACCTTC. It is translated as CASSLVGTGMGGYTF.

This clone was observed a few times. This rearrangement joins TRBV28 to TRBJ1-1; no reliable D call. V gave up 4 bases and J gave up 6 bases, with 9 bases separating them. The CDR3 consists of 12 residues. Germline V gene lookup returns CDR1 MDHEN and CDR2 SYDVKM. The CDR3 sequence is CASSSRRPEAFF. The CDR3 coding sequence is TGTGCCAGCAGTTCCCGGCGGCCTGAAGCTTTCTTT.

This chain uses TRBV7-2 with TRBJ2-3; maybe TRBD2 (6 bases). Germline lookup yields CDR1 SGHTA and CDR2 FQGNSA. The CDR3 has 15 amino acids. Trimming took off 2 bases at V and 2 bases at J, with 11 bases between the two ends. CDR3 sequence reads: CASSLRRDPTDTQYF. In DNA, the CDR3 is TGTGCCAGCAGCTTACGGCGGGACCCCACAGATACGCAGTATTTT.

This clone was seen more than once but under ten times. The V and J genes are TRBV5-1 and TRBJ1-1; TRBD1 aligns across 7 bases. The V gene's germline CDR1 is SGHRS and CDR2 YFSETQ. This CDR3 has 16 amino acids. The J segment lost 4 bases and the V segment lost 2 bases, leaving 11 bases of the junction unmatched. The CDR3 nucleotides read TGCGCCAGCAGCTTCTCAGGAGGGGGCCTGGGCACTGAAGCTTTCTTT. The encoded protein is CASSFSGGGLGTEAFF. Together with reference TRBV5-1 and TRBJ1-1, the CDR3 gives the full variable domain: KAGVTQTPRYLIKTRGQQVTLSCSPISGHRSVSWYQQTPGQGLQFLFEYFSETQRNKGNFPGRFSGRQFSNSRSEMNVSTLELGDSALYLCASSFSGGGLGTEAFFGQGTRLTVV.

A few counts support this clone. The CDR3 DNA is TGTGCCAGCAGTGCAGGGTCCCGAAACACCATATATTTT. It codes for CASSAGSRNTIYF. The V gene is TRBV2, the J gene TRBJ1-3, with D perhaps matching TRBD1 (5 bases). Trimming left V 4 bases short and J 5 bases short, with 9 bases between. Looked up from germline, CDR1 is SNHLY and CDR2 is FYNNEI. The CDR3 covers 13 residues. Variable domain in full (rest from reference TRBV2 and TRBJ1-3): EPEVTQTPSHQVTQMGQEVILRCVPISNHLYFYWYRQILGQKVEFLVSFYNNEISEKSEIFDDQFSVERPDGSNFTLKIRSTKLEDSAMYFCASSAGSRNTIYFGEGSWLTVV.

CDR3 DNA sequence: TGTGCCAGCAGTTTGGGGGGTGGTCAGCCCCAGCATTTT. Translating it yields CASSLGGGQPQHF. The rearrangement joins TRBV12-3 or TRBV12-4 to TRBJ1-5; D may be TRBD1 (5 bases). The CDR3 length is 13 residues. The V gene lost 3 bases and the J gene lost 6 bases, with 9 bases spanning the gap.

The chain joins TRBV28 to TRBJ1-2; 9 nucleotides agree with TRBD1. The junction had 11 bases not matched to a gene; V was cut back by 5 bases and J by 4 bases. Germline V gene data show CDR1 as MDHEN and CDR2 as SYDVKM. The CDR3 is 16 amino acids. The CDR3 protein is CASSGPGTGKSYGYTF. The CDR3 DNA reads as TGTGCCAGCAGTGGGCCCGGGACAGGGAAGAGCTATGGCTACACCTTC.

The V call is TRBV28, the J call TRBJ1-1; D unresolved. The CDR3 is made up of 11 amino acids. CDR1 and CDR2 from the germline V gene are MDHEN and SYDVKM. The V and J ends lost 6 bases and 2 bases respectively, with 4 bases between them. The CDR3 reads CASSINTEAFF. The CDR3 DNA is TGTGCCAGCAGCATTAACACTGAAGCTTTCTTT.

This chain uses TRBV28 with TRBJ2-7, with no clear D. The V end lost 7 bases, the J end lost 0 bases, and 7 bases lay between the germline ends. From germline, CDR1 is MDHEN and CDR2 SYDVKM. This CDR3 comprises 12 residues. Written as DNA, the CDR3 is TGTGCCAGCAAGCAGGACTCCTACGAGCAGTACTTC. As protein: CASKQDSYEQYF.

This chain joins TRBV14 and TRBJ1-4; 11 nucleotides line up with TRBD1. This CDR3 is built from 16 residues. V was pared by 1 base and J by 8 bases, with 6 bases of the junction left unmatched. The germline gives CDR1 SGHDN, CDR2 FVKESK. As DNA, the CDR3 is TGTGCCAGCAGCCAAGGGACAGGGGGCTTTGGAGAAAAACTGTTTTTT. Protein sequence: CASSQGTGGFGEKLFF.

This clone has just one count. V is TRBV9 and J is TRBJ2-5; either TRBD1 or TRBD2 may supply D (5 bases each). Germline CDR1 is SGDLS and CDR2 is YYNGEE. CDR3 size: 13 residues. The V gene lost 3 bases and the J gene lost 5 bases, with 11 bases spanning the gap. The CDR3 DNA reads as TGTGCCAGCAGCGGTGGGGGTCGTGAGACCCAGTACTTC. It is translated as CASSGGGRETQYF.

J is TRBJ2-1 and V is TRBV12-3 or TRBV12-4; 8 bases are a match to TRBD2. CDR3 size: 12 residues. Losses at the gene ends were 8 bases for V and 8 bases for J; bases not matched to a gene: 5. The CDR3 sequence: CASGGGLDEQFF. DNA of the CDR3: TGTGCCAGCGGCGGGGGGCTAGATGAGCAGTTCTTC.

The chain joins TRBV7-9 to TRBJ2-5; D ambiguous. This CDR3 has 15 amino acids. The germline V gene encodes CDR1 SEHNR and CDR2 FQNEAQ (reference sequence). Deletions cut 2 bases from V and 2 bases from J, with 12 bases between. CDR3 nucleotides: TGTGCCAGCAGCTTAAATTCGGCAGCTCAAGAGACCCAGTACTTC. This gives the protein CASSLNSAAQETQYF. The full variable domain, with the rest looked up from reference TRBV7-9 and TRBJ2-5, is DTGVSQNPRHKITKRGQNVTFRCDPISEHNRLYWYRQTLGQGPEFLTYFQNEAQLEKSRLLSDRFSAERPKGSFSTLEIQRTEQGDSAMYLCASSLNSAAQETQYFGPGTRLLVL.

The genes are TRBV5-8 and TRBJ2-2, with D perhaps TRBD1 (6 bases). CDR1 SGHTS and CDR2 YDEGEE come from the germline V gene. CDR3 length equals 16 residues. The V end was cut by 0 bases, the J end by 5 bases, with 14 bases between. DNA for the CDR3: TGTGCCAGCAGCTTGGGCCAGGGGCTTCTTACCGGGGAGCTGTTTTTT. This gives the protein CASSLGQGLLTGELFF. The full variable domain, its missing parts supplied by reference TRBV5-8 and TRBJ2-2, is EAGVTQSPTHLIKTRGQQATLRCSPISGHTSVYWYQQALGLGLQFLLWYDEGEERNRGNFPPRFSGRQFPNYSSELNVNALELEDSALYLCASSLGQGLLTGELFFGEGSRLTVL.

This chain uses TRBV5-1 with TRBJ2-3; TRBD2 matches at 9 bases. CDR3 length: 15 amino acids. J gave up 2 bases and V 4 bases, and 5 bases lay outside the gene matches. Germline V gene sequence: CDR1 SGHRS, CDR2 YFSETQ. Written as DNA, the CDR3 is TGCGCCAGCAGCCAGACTAGCGGCTACACAGATACGCAGTATTTT. It specifies CASSQTSGYTDTQYF. Using reference TRBV5-1 and TRBJ2-3 for the parts outside the CDR3, the full variable domain is KAGVTQTPRYLIKTRGQQVTLSCSPISGHRSVSWYQQTPGQGLQFLFEYFSETQRNKGNFPGRFSGRQFSNSRSEMNVSTLELGDSALYLCASSQTSGYTDTQYFGPGTRLTVL.

V gene TRBV6-6 combines with J gene TRBJ1-4; a possible D gene is TRBD1 (6 bases). CDR3 length: 15 amino acids. Germline CDR1 is MNHNY and CDR2 is SVGAGI (reference sequence). V lost 3 bases to trimming and J lost 2 bases, with 10 bases between them. This chain's CDR3 is CASSYFDRTNEKLFF. CDR3 sequence (DNA): TGTGCCAGCAGTTATTTCGACAGGACTAATGAAAAACTGTTTTTT.

This clone showed up just a few times. This chain links TRBV6-4 with TRBJ1-5; D might be TRBD1 (6 bases). Germline loops: CDR1 MRHNA, CDR2 SNTAGT. The CDR3 runs to 13 residues. V dropped 2 bases and J dropped 4 bases, with 6 bases sitting between them. CDR3 in amino acids: CASSDGTNQPQHF. The CDR3 region has the DNA TGTGCCAGCAGTGACGGGACAAATCAGCCCCAGCATTTT.

CDR3 DNA: TGTGCCAGCAGCGTATCGGACAGAAACTATGGCTACACCTTC. Amino acid sequence: CASSVSDRNYGYTF. This chain connects TRBV9 to TRBJ1-2; a possible D gene is TRBD1 (6 bases). The V gene's germline CDR1 is SGDLS and CDR2 YYNGEE. The CDR3 is 14 amino acids. With 1 base removed from V and 2 bases from J, the gap between germline ends came to 9 bases.

The genes are TRBV5-6 and TRBJ1-1; D perhaps matches TRBD1 (5 bases). The germline V gene has CDR1 SGHDT and CDR2 YYEEEE. V was pared by 5 bases and J by 3 bases, with 11 bases between. CDR3 length equals 13 residues. The CDR3 loop is CASRLRGYTEAFF. The CDR3 nucleotides are TGTGCCAGCAGGCTGAGGGGTTACACTGAAGCTTTCTTT.

The chain links TRBV5-6 to TRBJ1-5, with D hard to call. The germline V and J ends were trimmed by 2 bases and 0 bases, with 9 bases remaining between them. The CDR3 runs to 15 residues. Germline V gives CDR1 SGHDT, CDR2 YYEEEE. The chain's CDR3 is CASSFGDSSNQPQHF. CDR3 nucleotides: TGTGCCAGCAGCTTCGGAGATAGTAGCAATCAGCCCCAGCATTTT.